This T cell receptor (beta chain) appears in the sequencing data of a study of cytomegalovirus exposure and HLA in healthy donors. Study-level results: The analysis excluded some indistinguishable V segments, including TRBV6-2 and TRBV6-3. CMV serostatus was the only recorded immune exposure for donors. Later, TCR association rates were found to vary by HLA locus, highest for DRB1 and lowest for HLA-C.

The PCR ran on 60 Vbeta and 13 Jbeta primers. Libraries were prepared by immunoSEQ multiplex PCR; TCRdb keeps only in-frame clonotypes and omits some of them. This sample's table has some 120,000 clones. About this clone itself: Antigen specificity is unknown.

The CDR3 has 16 residues. The V segment lost 5 bases and the J segment 1 base; nucleotides outside the gene matches: 7. The V gene's germline CDR1 is SGHVS and CDR2 FQNEAQ. The chain employs TRBV7-8 and TRBJ2-4; TRBD1 matches at 8 bases. This receptor was obtained from a man aged 35 to 55 in good health and CMV-seronegative. The sequenced sample was PBMCs. Here the CDR3 DNA reads TGTGCCAGCAGCCCGCGACAGGGGTCGGCCAAAAACATTCAGTACTTC. It translates to CASSPRQGSAKNIQYF. The whole variable domain, remainder taken from reference TRBV7-8 and TRBJ2-4, is GAGVSQSPRYKVAKRGQDVALRCDPISGHVSLFWYQQALGQGPEFLTYFQNEAQLDKSGLPSDRFFAERPEGSVSTLKIQRTQQEDSAVYLCASSPRQGSAKNIQYFGAGTRLSVL.